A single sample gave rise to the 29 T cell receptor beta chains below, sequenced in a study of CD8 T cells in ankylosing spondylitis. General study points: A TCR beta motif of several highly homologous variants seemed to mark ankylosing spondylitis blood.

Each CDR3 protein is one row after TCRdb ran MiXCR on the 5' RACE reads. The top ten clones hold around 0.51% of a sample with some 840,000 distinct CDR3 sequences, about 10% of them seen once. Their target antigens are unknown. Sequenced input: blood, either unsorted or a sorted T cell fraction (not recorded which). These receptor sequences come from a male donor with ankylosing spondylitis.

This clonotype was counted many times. The chain's CDR3 is CSAPSRNSGNTIYF. The CDR3, as DNA: TGCAGTGCCCCATCACGGAACTCTGGAAACACCATATATTTT. V and J are TRBV20-1 and TRBJ1-3; D remains unclear. CDR3 length: 14 amino acids. Germline V lookup: CDR1 DFQATT, CDR2 SNEGSKA (reference sequence). With 6 bases removed from V and 0 bases from J, the gap between germline ends came to 12 bases.

The CDR3: CSARDPALGPYEQYF. DNA for the CDR3: TGCAGTGCTAGAGATCCTGCCCTAGGACCCTACGAGCAGTACTTC. This rearrangement joins TRBV20-1 to TRBJ2-7; D uncertain. The CDR3 runs to 15 residues. Deletions cut 0 bases from V and 2 bases from J, with 14 bases between. Germline V CDR1 and CDR2: DFQATT, SNEGSKA (reference sequence).

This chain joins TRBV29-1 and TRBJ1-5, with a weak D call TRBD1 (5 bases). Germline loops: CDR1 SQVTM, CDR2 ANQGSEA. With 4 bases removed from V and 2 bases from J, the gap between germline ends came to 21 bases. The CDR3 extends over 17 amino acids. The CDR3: CSVGLGAKDKRNQPQHF. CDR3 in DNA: TGCAGCGTTGGCCTAGGGGCCAAGGACAAACGCAATCAGCCCCAGCATTTT. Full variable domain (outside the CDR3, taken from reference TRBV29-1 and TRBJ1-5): SAVISQKPSRDICQRGTSLTIQCQVDSQVTMMFWYRQQPGQSLTLIATANQGSEATYESGFVIDKFPISRPNLTFSTLTVSNMSPEDSSIYLCSVGLGAKDKRNQPQHFGDGTRLSIL.

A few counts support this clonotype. CDR3: CASSRTVVSSYNSPLHF. CDR3 nucleotides: TGTGCCAGCAGCAGGACAGTTGTAAGCTCCTATAATTCACCCCTCCACTTT. The chain links TRBV5-6 to TRBJ1-6; D possibly corresponds to TRBD1 (6 bases). Germline V gene lookup returns CDR1 SGHDT and CDR2 YYEEEE. V lost 4 bases to trimming and J lost 0 bases, with 14 bases between them. This CDR3 has 17 residues.

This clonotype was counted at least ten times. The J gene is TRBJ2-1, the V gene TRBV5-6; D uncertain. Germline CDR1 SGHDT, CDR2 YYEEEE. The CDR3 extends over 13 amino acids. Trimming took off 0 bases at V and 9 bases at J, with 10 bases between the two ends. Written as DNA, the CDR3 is TGTGCCAGCAGCTTGGGACTGTTCGGTGAGCAGTTCTTC. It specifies CASSLGLFGEQFF.

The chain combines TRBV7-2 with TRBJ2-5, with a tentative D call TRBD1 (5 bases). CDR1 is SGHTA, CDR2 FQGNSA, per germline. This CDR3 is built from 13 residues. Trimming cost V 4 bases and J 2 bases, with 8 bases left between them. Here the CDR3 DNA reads TGTGCCAGCAGCTGGACATGGCAAGAGACCCAGTACTTC. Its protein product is CASSWTWQETQYF.

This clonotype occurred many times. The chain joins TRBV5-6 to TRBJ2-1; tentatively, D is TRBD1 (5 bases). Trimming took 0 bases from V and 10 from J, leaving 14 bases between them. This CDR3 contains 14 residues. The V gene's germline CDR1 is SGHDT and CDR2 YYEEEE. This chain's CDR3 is CASSLVGRDFEQFF. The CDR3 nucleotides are TGTGCCAGCAGCTTGGTAGGCAGGGATTTCGAGCAGTTCTTC. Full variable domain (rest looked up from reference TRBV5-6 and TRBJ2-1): DAGVTQSPTHLIKTRGQQVTLRCSPKSGHDTVSWYQQALGQGPQFIFQYYEEEERQRGNFPDRFSGHQFPNYSSELNVNALLLGDSALYLCASSLVGRDFEQFFGPGTRLTVL.

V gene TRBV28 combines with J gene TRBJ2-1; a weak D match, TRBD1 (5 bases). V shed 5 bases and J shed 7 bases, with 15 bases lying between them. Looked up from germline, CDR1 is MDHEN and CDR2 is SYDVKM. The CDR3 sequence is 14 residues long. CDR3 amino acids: CASSHLLGANEQFF. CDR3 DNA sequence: TGTGCCAGCAGTCATCTCTTAGGGGCAAATGAGCAGTTCTTC.

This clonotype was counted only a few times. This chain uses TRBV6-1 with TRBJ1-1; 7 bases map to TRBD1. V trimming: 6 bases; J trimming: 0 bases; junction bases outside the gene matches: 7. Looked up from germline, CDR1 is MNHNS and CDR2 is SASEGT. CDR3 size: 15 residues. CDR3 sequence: CASRRQGSMNTEAFF. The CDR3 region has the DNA TGTGCCAGCAGGAGACAGGGAAGCATGAACACTGAAGCTTTCTTT.

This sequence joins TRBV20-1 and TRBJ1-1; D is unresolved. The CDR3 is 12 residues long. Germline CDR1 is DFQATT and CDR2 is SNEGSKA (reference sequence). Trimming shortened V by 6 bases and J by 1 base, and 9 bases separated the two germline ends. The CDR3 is CSATTTNTEAFF. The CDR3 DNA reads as TGCAGTGCCACCACAACGAACACTGAAGCTTTCTTT.

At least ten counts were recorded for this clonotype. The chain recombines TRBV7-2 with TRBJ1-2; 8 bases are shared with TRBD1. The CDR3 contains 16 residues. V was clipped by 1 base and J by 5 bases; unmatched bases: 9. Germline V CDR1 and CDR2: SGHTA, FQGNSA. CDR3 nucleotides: TGTGCCAGCAGCTTAGAGGGGGGCAGGGGGCAATATGGCTACACCTTC. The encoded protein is CASSLEGGRGQYGYTF.

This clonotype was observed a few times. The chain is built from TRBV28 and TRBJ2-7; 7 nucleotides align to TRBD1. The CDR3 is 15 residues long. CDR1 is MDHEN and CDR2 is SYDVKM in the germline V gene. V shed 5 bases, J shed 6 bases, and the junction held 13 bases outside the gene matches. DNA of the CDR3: TGTGCCAGCAGTCTACAGGGGACCCTCTTGCCCGAGCAGTACTTC. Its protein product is CASSLQGTLLPEQYF.

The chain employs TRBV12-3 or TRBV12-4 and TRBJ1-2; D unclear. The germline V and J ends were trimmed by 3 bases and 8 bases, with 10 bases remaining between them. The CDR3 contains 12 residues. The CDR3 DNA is TGTGCCAGCAGTTTCACGGAGGCGGGCTACACCTTC. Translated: CASSFTEAGYTF.

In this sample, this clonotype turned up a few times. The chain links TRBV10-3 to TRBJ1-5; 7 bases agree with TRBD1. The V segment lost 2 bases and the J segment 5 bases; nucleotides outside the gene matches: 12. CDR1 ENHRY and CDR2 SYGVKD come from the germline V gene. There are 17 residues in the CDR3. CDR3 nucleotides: TGTGCCATCAGTGAGAGAGGGGGCGTAGGCTTGGATCAGCCCCAGCATTTT. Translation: CAISERGGVGLDQPQHF.

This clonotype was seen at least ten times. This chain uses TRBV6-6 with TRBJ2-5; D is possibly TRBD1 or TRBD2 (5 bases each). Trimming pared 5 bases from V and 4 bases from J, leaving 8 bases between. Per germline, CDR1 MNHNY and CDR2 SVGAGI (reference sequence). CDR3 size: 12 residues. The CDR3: CASSGTGETQYF. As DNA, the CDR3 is TGTGCCAGCAGTGGGACCGGAGAGACCCAGTACTTC.

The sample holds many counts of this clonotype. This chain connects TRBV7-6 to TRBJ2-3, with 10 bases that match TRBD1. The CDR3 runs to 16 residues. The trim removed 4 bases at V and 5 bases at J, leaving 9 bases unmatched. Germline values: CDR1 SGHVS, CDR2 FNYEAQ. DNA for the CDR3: TGTGCCAGCAGCTCTTACGGGACAGGGGCTGTAGATACGCAGTATTTT. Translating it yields CASSSYGTGAVDTQYF.

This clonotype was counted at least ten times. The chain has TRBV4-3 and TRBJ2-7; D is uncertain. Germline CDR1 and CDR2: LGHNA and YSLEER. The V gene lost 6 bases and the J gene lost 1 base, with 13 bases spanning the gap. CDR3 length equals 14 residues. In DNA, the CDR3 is TGCGCCAGCAGTTATGGTCCTAGATCCTACGAGCAGTACTTC. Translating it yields CASSYGPRSYEQYF.

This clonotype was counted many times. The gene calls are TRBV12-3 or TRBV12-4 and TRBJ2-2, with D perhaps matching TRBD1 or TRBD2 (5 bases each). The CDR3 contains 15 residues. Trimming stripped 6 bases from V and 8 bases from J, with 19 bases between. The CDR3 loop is CASSWGPFGVGELFF. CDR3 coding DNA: TGTGCCAGCAGCTGGGGCCCCTTCGGGGTGGGGGAGCTGTTTTTT.

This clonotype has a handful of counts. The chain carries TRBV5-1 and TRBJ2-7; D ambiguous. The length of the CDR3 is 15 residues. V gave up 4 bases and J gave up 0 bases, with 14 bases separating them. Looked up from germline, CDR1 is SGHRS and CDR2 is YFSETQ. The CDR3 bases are TGCGCCAGCAGCCCGCGAGACGTGAGCTCCTACGAGCAGTACTTC. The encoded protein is CASSPRDVSSYEQYF.

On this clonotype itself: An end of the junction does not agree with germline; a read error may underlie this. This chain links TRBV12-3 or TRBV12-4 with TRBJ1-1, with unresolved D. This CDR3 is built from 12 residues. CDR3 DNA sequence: TGTGCCAGCCAACGCCAGGTGAATGAAGCTTACTTT. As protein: CASQRQVNEAYF.

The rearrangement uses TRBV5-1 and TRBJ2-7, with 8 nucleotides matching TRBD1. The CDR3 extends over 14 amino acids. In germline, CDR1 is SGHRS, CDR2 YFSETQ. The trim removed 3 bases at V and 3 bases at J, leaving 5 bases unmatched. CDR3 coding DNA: TGCGCCAGCAGCTCCGGGACAGGCCACTACGAGCAGTACTTC. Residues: CASSSGTGHYEQYF.

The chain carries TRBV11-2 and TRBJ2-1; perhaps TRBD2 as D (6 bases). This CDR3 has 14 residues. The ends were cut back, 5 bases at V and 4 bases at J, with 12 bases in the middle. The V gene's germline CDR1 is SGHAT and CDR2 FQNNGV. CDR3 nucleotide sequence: TGTGCCAGCAGCACCGGGACTGGATACAATGAGCAGTTCTTC. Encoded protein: CASSTGTGYNEQFF. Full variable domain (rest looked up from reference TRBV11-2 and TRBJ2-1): EAGVAQSPRYKIIEKRQSVAFWCNPISGHATLYWYQQILGQGPKLLIQFQNNGVVDDSQLPKDRFSAERLKGVDSTLKIQPAKLEDSAVYLCASSTGTGYNEQFFGPGTRLTVL.

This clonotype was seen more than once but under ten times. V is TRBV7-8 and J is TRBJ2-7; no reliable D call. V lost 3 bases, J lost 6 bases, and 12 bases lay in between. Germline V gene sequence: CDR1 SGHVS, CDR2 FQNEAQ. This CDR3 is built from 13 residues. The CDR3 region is CASSFSPTSEQYF. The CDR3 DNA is TGTGCCAGCAGCTTTAGCCCGACCTCCGAGCAGTACTTC. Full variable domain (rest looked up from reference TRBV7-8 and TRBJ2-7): GAGVSQSPRYKVAKRGQDVALRCDPISGHVSLFWYQQALGQGPEFLTYFQNEAQLDKSGLPSDRFFAERPEGSVSTLKIQRTQQEDSAVYLCASSFSPTSEQYFGPGTRLTVT.

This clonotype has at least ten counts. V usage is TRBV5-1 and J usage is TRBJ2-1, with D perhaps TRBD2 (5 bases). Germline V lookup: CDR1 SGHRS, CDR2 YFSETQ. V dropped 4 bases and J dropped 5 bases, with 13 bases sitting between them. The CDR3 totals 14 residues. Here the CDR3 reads CASSPTGKDNEQFF. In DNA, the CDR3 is TGCGCCAGCAGCCCAACCGGGAAGGACAATGAGCAGTTCTTC.

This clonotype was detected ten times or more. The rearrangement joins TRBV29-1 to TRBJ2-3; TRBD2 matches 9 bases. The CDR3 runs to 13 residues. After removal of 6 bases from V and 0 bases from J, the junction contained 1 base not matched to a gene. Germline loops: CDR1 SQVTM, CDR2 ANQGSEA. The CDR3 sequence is CSVTSGSTDTQYF. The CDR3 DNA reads TGCAGCGTGACTAGCGGAAGCACAGATACGCAGTATTTT.

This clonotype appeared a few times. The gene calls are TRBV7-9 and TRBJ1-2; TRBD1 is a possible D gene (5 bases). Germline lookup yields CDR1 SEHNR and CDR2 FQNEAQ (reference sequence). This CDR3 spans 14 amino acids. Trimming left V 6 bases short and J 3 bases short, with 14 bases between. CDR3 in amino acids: CASRPSRVDYGYTF. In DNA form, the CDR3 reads TGTGCCAGCAGGCCTTCCAGGGTTGACTATGGCTACACCTTC.

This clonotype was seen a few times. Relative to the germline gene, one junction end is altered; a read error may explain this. The CDR3 nucleotides read TGTGCTAGCAGCCAAAACACAAACACTGAAGCTTTCTTT. As protein: CASSQNTNTEAFF. This chain links TRBV7-7 with TRBJ1-1; no clear D gene. The CDR3 is made up of 13 amino acids. Germline V gene sequence: CDR1 SSHAT, CDR2 FNYEAQ (reference sequence).

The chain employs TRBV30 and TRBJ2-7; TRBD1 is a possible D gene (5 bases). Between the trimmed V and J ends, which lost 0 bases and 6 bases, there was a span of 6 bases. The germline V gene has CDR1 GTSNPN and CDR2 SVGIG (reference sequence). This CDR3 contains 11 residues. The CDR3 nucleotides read TGTGCCTGGAGTGTACAGGCCGAGCAGTACTTC. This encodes CAWSVQAEQYF.

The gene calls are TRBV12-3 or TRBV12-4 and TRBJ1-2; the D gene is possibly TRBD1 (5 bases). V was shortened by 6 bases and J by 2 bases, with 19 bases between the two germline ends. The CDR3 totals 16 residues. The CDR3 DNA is TGTGCCAGCAGCTACTTACTCCGATGGGGGAACTATGGCTACACCTTC. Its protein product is CASSYLLRWGNYGYTF.